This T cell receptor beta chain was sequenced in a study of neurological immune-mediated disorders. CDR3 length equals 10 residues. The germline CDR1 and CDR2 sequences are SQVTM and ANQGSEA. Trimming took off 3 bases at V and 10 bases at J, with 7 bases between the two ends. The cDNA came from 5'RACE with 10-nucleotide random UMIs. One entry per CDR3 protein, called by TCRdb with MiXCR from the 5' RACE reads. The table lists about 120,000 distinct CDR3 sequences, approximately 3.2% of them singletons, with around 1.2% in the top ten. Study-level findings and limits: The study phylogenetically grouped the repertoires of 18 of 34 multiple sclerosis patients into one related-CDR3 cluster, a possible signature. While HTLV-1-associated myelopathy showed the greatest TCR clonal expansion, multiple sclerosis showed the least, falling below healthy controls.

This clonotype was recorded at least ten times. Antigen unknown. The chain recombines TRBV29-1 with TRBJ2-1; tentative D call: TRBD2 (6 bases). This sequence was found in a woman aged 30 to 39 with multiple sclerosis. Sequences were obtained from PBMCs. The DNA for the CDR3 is TGCAGCGTTGAGCTAGCGGAGCAGTTCTTC. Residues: CSVELAEQFF.